The clone carrying this T cell receptor (beta chain) was counted at least ten times. This sample was included in a study of low-dose radiotherapy and immunotherapy resistance in tumors. The wider study: A total of 6.5 Gy was given to Cohort 1 as 0.5 Gy per fraction every 2 weeks. Primers used for first-strand cDNA, a TRAV- and TRBV-specific set, covered both alpha and beta chains.

As for time point: after trial treatment. This sample's treatment: LDRT plus nivolumab, ipilimumab, low-dose cyclophosphamide and aspirin (RACIN trial). Both a constant-region primer and a V-primer adapter served to amplify TCRs across 15 to 20 PCR cycles. MiXCR, applied by TCRdb to the reads, yields one record per CDR3 protein. The profile covers around 57,000 distinct CDR3 sequences, with around 33% appearing a single time and under 8.5% taken by the ten largest. Germline V gene data show CDR1 as LNHDA and CDR2 as SQIVND (reference sequence). The CDR3 runs 13 residues. V was shortened by 6 bases and J by 10 bases, with 16 bases between the two germline ends.

This chain connects TRBV19 to TRBJ1-5, with a tentative D call TRBD1 (5 bases). This receptor was identified in a male donor with rectosigmoid adenocarcinoma. Here the sequenced sample was PBMCs, taken after low-dose radiotherapy plus immunotherapy. CDR3 amino acids: CASSLIPRDPQHF. Written as DNA, the CDR3 is TGTGCCAGTAGCCTAATACCCCGGGACCCCCAGCATTTT.